What follows describes a single T cell receptor beta chain. Antigen: not known. The data are from a study of OX40 agonist ivuxolimab in advanced cancers. Turning to the study itself: Clinicians treated patients with ivuxolimab, an agonistic anti-OX40 (CD134) antibody.

TCRdb's copy holds only in-frame clones and misses some; the assay was immunoSEQ multiplex PCR. The top ten hold around 0.75% of the sample, which has about 71,000 clones, roughly 84% seen once. Study-wide results and limits: Clonal expansion was seen in CD4+ and CD8+ blood T cells by week 6 at 0.1 to 3.0 mg/kg. Averaged across samples, CD8+ T cells carried more expanded clones than CD4+ did.

V dropped 4 bases and J dropped 6 bases, with 17 bases sitting between them. The CDR3 length is 15 residues. Germline values: CDR1 SGHNT, CDR2 YYREEE (reference sequence). The rearrangement uses TRBV5-4 and TRBJ1-3, with D perhaps TRBD1 (5 bases). This sequence originates from an adult with an advanced solid tumor such as melanoma, head and neck, liver or kidney cancer. Sequenced here: CD4+ or CD8+ T cells sorted from blood, sampled in a trial of the OX40 agonist ivuxolimab. CDR3 sequence reads: CASSQGAGFLNTIYF. Here the CDR3 DNA reads TGTGCCAGCAGCCAAGGGGCAGGGTTCCTAAACACCATATATTTT.